This T cell receptor (beta chain) came from a study of OX40 agonist ivuxolimab in advanced cancers. Repertoires were generated with immunoSEQ multiplex PCR, while TCRdb's copy carries only in-frame clones and drops some. The table lists roughly 29,000 clones, about four fifths of them singletons, with about a sixth in the top ten. The CDR3 runs to 14 residues. Germline-derived CDR1 and CDR2 are SGHTS and YDEGEE. Trimming removed 0 bases from V and 0 bases from J, with 6 bases in between. Enrollment shut out patients with autoimmune disease history or systemic immunosuppression. The origin of this receptor is an adult with an advanced solid tumor such as melanoma, head and neck, liver or kidney cancer. The rearrangement joins TRBV5-8 to TRBJ1-2; possibly TRBD1 for D (5 bases). The material was CD4+ or CD8+ T cells sorted from blood, obtained in a trial of the OX40 agonist ivuxolimab. The CDR3: CASSLGQPNYGYTF. DNA of the CDR3: TGTGCCAGCAGCTTGGGACAGCCTAACTATGGCTACACCTTC.